This T cell receptor (beta chain) was retrieved from a study of technical replicates of blood from a few donors. The CDR3 has 14 amino acids. V lost 3 bases to trimming and J lost 5 bases, with 14 bases between them. The V gene's germline CDR1 is MDHEN and CDR2 SYDVKM. The method was immunoSEQ multiplex PCR; TCRdb's version includes in-frame clones alone and lacks a portion of them. This table holds tens of thousands of clones, approximately 92% found once. The TCR originated in a human donor in good health. Sequenced sample: T cells isolated from PBMCs. The J gene is TRBJ2-7, the V gene TRBV28; the D gene is possibly TRBD2 (5 bases). The DNA of the CDR3 is TGTGCCAGCAGTTTTCCCGGGAACGGGAACGAGCAGTACTTC. It yields the protein CASSFPGNGNEQYF.